The present T cell receptor (beta chain) was sequenced within a study of T-cell reconstitution after alpha-beta-depleted transplantation in children. Preparation of the TCRbeta library was carried out with unique molecular identifiers. TCRdb itself ran the PCR reads through MiXCR, one entry per CDR3 protein. Found here are some 440,000 distinct CDR3 sequences, around 15% of them singletons; the top ten hold roughly 27%. Of note for this clonotype: Antigen unknown.

Study-wide findings and caveats: A year post-transplant, T-cell counts and diversity derived mostly from newly produced T cells. As was reported, about two months after transplant, alpha-beta T cells came from several hundred expanded graft clones. TCRbeta diversity was high at day 60 in some patients (a result of surviving recipient T cells and thymic progenitors).

Germline V lookup: CDR1 MNHNS, CDR2 SASEGT. The CDR3 runs to 17 residues. Trimming stripped 5 bases from V and 7 bases from J, with 24 bases between. The rearrangement joins TRBV6-1 to TRBJ2-1; the D gene could be TRBD1 or TRBD2 (5 bases each). This specimen consisted of PBMCs, mostly from graft donor cells, obtained 360 days after TCRalphabeta/CD19-depleted stem cell transplant. The receptor comes from a boy under two years old who had a stem cell transplant for Wiskott-Aldrich syndrome, so the T cells may come from the graft donor. CDR3 bases: TGTGCCAGCAGTCCTGGGACGGTAGGCGGGCGTTTAAATGAGCAGTTCTTC. This gives the protein CASSPGTVGGRLNEQFF.